The clone carrying this TCR beta chain was picked up many times. This sample is drawn from a study of neurological immune-mediated disorders. 5'RACE employing 10-nucleotide random UMIs yielded the cDNA. Each CDR3 protein gets one entry after TCRdb re-called the 5' RACE reads with MiXCR. The table shows over 60,000 distinct CDR3 sequences, with around 5% occurring only once. This sequence originates from a woman aged 30 to 39 with multiple sclerosis. The specimen was PBMCs.

The CDR3 coding sequence is TGCGCCAGCAGCATGGGACAGGGACAAGAGACCCAGTACTTC. It yields the protein CASSMGQGQETQYF. This chain joins TRBV5-1 and TRBJ2-5; TRBD1 agrees at 9 bases. V was pared by 4 bases and J by 2 bases, with 3 bases of the junction left unmatched. The CDR3 has 14 residues. Germline-derived CDR1 and CDR2 are SGHRS and YFSETQ.